These T cell receptor beta chains were read from a single sample in a study of T cell repertoires in cytomegalovirus infection. Each CDR3 protein is one row after TCRdb ran MiXCR on the reads. The sample lists 250,000 to 300,000 distinct CDR3 sequences, about 25% occurring once. The specimen was PBMCs. These receptors all stem from a human donor in good health (CMV status not recorded). Some clones in this sample may be carry-over from other donors' samples. Both conserved end residues are part of each CDR3. A D gene is named only where the DNA matches it firmly. Some rows mark clone size as missing; the rest say once, few, many or name a class of expanded clone.

J gene,D gene,V gene,clone size,CDR3 DNA,CDR3 protein
TRBJ2-5,NA,TRBV12-3/TRBV12-4,NA,TGTGCCAGCACCCTGGGGAGGGGGCTCGAGACCCAGTACTTC,CASTLGRGLETQYF
TRBJ2-1,NA,TRBV7-3,many,TGTGCCAGCAGCTTTGAGGGGGGGGGGCCTGGGGAGCAGTTCTTC,CASSFEGGGPGEQFF
TRBJ2-5,TRBD1,TRBV6-2/TRBV6-3,NA,TGTGCCAGCAGTTGGGGACAGGGGCATCAAGAGACCCAGTACTTC,CASSWGQGHQETQYF
TRBJ2-5,NA,TRBV2,NA,TGTGCCAGCACCTTCGGGACCGGAGAGACCCAGTACTTC,CASTFGTGETQYF
TRBJ1-2,NA,TRBV7-2,few,TGTGCCAGCAGCTTAAGACAGGACTATGGCTACACCTTC,CASSLRQDYGYTF
TRBJ1-1,NA,TRBV6-2/TRBV6-3,few,TGTGCCAGCAGGGGGTCGGTAACGAACACTGAAGCTTTCTTT,CASRGSVTNTEAFF
TRBJ2-5,TRBD2,TRBV14,once,TGTGCCAGCAGCCTATTCACGCGGGAGGCAGAGACCCAGTACTTC,CASSLFTREAETQYF
TRBJ1-1,TRBD1,TRBV7-3,NA,TGTGCCAGCAGCCCGCGACAGGGGGCGATGGCTGAAGCTTTCTTT,CASSPRQGAMAEAFF
TRBJ2-5,TRBD2,TRBV7-2,NA,TGTGCCAGCAGCCTGGGAGGGCGGTTGGGTTTAGAGACCCAGTACTTC,CASSLGGRLGLETQYF
TRBJ2-7,NA,TRBV28,many,TGTGCCAGCAGGACTCCTGCGACGCAGTACTTC,CASRTPATQYF
TRBJ2-1,TRBD1,TRBV11-3,NA,TGTGCCAGCAGCTTAGTTATGTTGAGTGGGCAGGGGGACAATGAGCAGTTCTTC,CASSLVMLSGQGDNEQFF
TRBJ2-5,NA,TRBV29-1,NA,TGCAGCGCGTCGATCCTCTTGGGGACCCAGTACTTC,CSASILLGTQYF
TRBJ2-1,TRBD2,TRBV20-1,NA,TGCAGTGCTAGAGCCCTCCGGGGGACTACCTTTTACAATGAGCAGTTCTTC,CSARALRGTTFYNEQFF
TRBJ2-2,NA,TRBV2,few,TGTGCCAGCAGGGAGGAATTAAGACTGGGCGCCGGGGAGCTGTTTTTT,CASREELRLGAGELFF
TRBJ2-7,NA,TRBV6-1,NA,TGTGCCAGCAGGCCAGCGGGACAGGATACCTACGAGCAGTACTTC,CASRPAGQDTYEQYF
TRBJ1-2,NA,TRBV20-1,NA,TGCAGTGCTAGAGATCTACGGGACACGAACTATGGCTACACCTTC,CSARDLRDTNYGYTF
TRBJ2-1,TRBD2,TRBV20-1,NA,TGCAGTGCTAGCTTAATAGCGGGAGGGCCCATTGAGCAGTTCTTC,CSASLIAGGPIEQFF
TRBJ2-5,NA,TRBV18,NA,TGTGCCAGCTCACCACCGTCGGGGGCAGGGGAGACCCAGTACTTC,CASSPPSGAGETQYF
TRBJ2-1,NA,TRBV30,NA,TGTGCCTGGAGCCGGGACTCAGAGTCCTACAATGAGCAGTTCTTC,CAWSRDSESYNEQFF
TRBJ2-3,TRBD1,TRBV7-6,many,TGTGCCAGCAGCAAGGGACAGAACACAGATACGCAGTATTTT,CASSKGQNTDTQYF
TRBJ2-1,NA,TRBV10-3,NA,TGTGCCACCCCTCCCACTAGGGTCTGGTACAATGAGCAGTTCTTC,CATPPTRVWYNEQFF
TRBJ1-1,TRBD1,TRBV12-3/TRBV12-4,NA,TGTGCCAGCAGTTCGACAGGGGGTTCGGAAGCTTTCTTT,CASSSTGGSEAFF
TRBJ2-7,NA,TRBV20-1,NA,TGCAGTGCTAGAGCTGGGACGTCATACGAGCAGTACTTC,CSARAGTSYEQYF
TRBJ2-1,NA,TRBV7-2,many,TGTGCCAGCAGCTTTATTTCGCTTGGTTTGGGTGGAAATGAGCAGTTCTTC,CASSFISLGLGGNEQFF
TRBJ1-1,TRBD1,TRBV29-1,NA,TGCAGCGTTGGTGCTCGGGGACAGGATGAAGCTTTCTTT,CSVGARGQDEAFF
TRBJ2-2,TRBD2,TRBV11-2,NA,TGTGCCAGCATCCCTGTACTAGCGGGGAACACCGGGGAGCTGTTTTTT,CASIPVLAGNTGELFF
TRBJ2-7,TRBD1,TRBV7-2,many,TGTGCCAGCAGCTTAAGGGGTCTAGGACAGGCCTCAACCTACGAGCAGTACTTC,CASSLRGLGQASTYEQYF
TRBJ1-6,NA,TRBV12-3/TRBV12-4,many,TGTGCCAGCAGCCCTGGGACCAATTCACCCCTCCACTTT,CASSPGTNSPLHF
TRBJ1-4,TRBD1,TRBV28,NA,TGTGCCAGCAGTCCCGGGACAGTATATAATGAAAAACTGTTTTTT,CASSPGTVYNEKLFF
TRBJ1-3,NA,TRBV2,NA,TGTGCCAGCAGCGTTCCGAGCTCTGGAAACACCATATATTTT,CASSVPSSGNTIYF